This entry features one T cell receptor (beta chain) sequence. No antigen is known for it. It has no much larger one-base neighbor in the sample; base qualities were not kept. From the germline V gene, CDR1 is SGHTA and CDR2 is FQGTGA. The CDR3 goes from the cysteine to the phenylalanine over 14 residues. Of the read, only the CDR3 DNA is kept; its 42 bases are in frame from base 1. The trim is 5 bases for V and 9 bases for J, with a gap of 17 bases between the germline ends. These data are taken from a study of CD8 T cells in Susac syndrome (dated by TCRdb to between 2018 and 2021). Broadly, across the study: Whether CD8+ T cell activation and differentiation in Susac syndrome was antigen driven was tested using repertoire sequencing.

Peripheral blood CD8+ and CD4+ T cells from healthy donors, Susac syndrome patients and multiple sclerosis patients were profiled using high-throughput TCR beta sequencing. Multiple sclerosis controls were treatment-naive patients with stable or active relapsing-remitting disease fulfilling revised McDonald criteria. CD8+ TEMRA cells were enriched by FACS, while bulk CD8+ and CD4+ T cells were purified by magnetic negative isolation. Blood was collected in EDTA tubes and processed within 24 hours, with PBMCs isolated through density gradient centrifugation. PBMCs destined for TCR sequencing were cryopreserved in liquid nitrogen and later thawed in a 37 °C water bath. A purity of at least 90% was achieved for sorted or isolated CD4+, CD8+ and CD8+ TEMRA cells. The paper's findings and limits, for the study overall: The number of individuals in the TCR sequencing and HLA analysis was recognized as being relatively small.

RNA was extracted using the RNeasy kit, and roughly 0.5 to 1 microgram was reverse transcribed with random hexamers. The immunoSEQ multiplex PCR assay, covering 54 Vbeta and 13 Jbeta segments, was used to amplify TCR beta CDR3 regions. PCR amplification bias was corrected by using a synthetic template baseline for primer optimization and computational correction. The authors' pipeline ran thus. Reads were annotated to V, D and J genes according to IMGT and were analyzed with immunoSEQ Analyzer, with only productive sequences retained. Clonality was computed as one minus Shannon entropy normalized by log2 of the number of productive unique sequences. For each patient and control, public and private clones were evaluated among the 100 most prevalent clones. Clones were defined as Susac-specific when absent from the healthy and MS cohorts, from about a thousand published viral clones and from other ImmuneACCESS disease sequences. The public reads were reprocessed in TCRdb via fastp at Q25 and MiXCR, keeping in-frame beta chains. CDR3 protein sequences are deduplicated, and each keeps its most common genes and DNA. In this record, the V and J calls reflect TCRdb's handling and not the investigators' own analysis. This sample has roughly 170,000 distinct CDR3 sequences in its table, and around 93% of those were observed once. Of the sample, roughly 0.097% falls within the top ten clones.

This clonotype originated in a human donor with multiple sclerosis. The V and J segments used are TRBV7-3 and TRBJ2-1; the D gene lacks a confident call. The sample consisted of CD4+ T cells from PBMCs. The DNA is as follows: TGTGCCAGCAGCCCGACTTCGTTTGGCGGTGAGCAGTTCTTC. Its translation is CASSPTSFGGEQFF.